A single sample is the source of the 2 T cell receptor beta chains below, sequenced in a study of post-analysis software for immune sequencing data. Study results and limitations: About five TRBV segments, including TRBV5-6, TRBV5-1 and TRBV20-1, were more frequent in patients than controls.

Sequencing libraries made from TCR beta cDNA carried unique molecular identifiers. MiXCR was run by TCRdb on the PCR reads, yielding one entry per CDR3 protein. The sample has hundreds of thousands of distinct CDR3 sequences; around 50% are singletons. Their cognate antigens are unknown. Sequenced input: blood. The receptors shown here come from a girl aged 10-17 years with multiple sclerosis.

The chain links TRBV20-1 to TRBJ2-1; D remains ambiguous. This CDR3 is built from 11 residues. Between the trimmed V and J ends, which lost 3 bases and 6 bases, there was a span of 6 bases. Germline-derived CDR1 and CDR2 are DFQATT and SNEGSKA (reference sequence). This CDR3 reads CSASRANEQFF. The CDR3, as DNA: TGCAGTGCTAGCCGGGCCAATGAGCAGTTCTTC.

The chain has TRBV15 and TRBJ2-7; D is possibly TRBD1 or TRBD2 (5 bases each). The germline gives CDR1 LNHNV, CDR2 YYDKDF (reference sequence). This CDR3 has 16 amino acids. V gave up 0 bases and J gave up 3 bases, with 15 bases separating them. CDR3 bases: TGTGCCACCAGCAGAGATACCCAGGGACGATTCTACGAGCAGTACTTC. Amino acids: CATSRDTQGRFYEQYF.